This is a list of T cell receptor beta chains from one sample in a study of OX40 agonist ivuxolimab in advanced cancers. Some clones are missing from TCRdb's copy, which holds only in-frame ones; the method was immunoSEQ multiplex PCR. The top ten hold approximately 30% of the sample, which has about 12,000 clones, 80% seen once. This sample comprised CD4+ or CD8+ T cells sorted from blood, obtained in a trial of the OX40 agonist ivuxolimab. These receptors were taken from an adult with an advanced solid tumor such as melanoma, head and neck, liver or kidney cancer. Both conserved end residues are part of each CDR3. The order of the fields is clone size, J gene, V gene, D gene, CDR3 protein, CDR3 DNA. The D gene is left open where the match is weak. The size entry is marked missing in some rows and otherwise reads once, few, many or a size class.

NA	TRBJ2-7	TRBV27	NA	CASSSNLGQPHEQYF	TGTGCCAGCAGTTCCAATCTTGGACAGCCCCACGAGCAGTACTTC
once	TRBJ2-1	TRBV6-5	NA	CASRARGEQFF	TGTGCCAGCAGGGCTAGGGGTGAGCAGTTCTTC
NA	TRBJ2-7	TRBV4-1	NA	CASSQDSSSYEQYF	TGCGCCAGCAGCCAAGATAGCAGCTCCTACGAGCAGTACTTC
NA	TRBJ1-1	TRBV7-8	TRBD1	CASSTGQAKSTEAFF	TGTGCCAGCAGCACTGGACAGGCCAAAAGCACTGAAGCTTTCTTT
NA	TRBJ2-4	TRBV7-6	NA	CASSLFPQNIQYF	TGTGCCAGCAGCTTATTCCCCCAAAACATTCAGTACTTC
NA	TRBJ2-7	TRBV5-1	NA	CASSLAVGSYEQYF	TGCGCCAGCAGCTTGGCGGTGGGGAGCTACGAGCAGTACTTC
NA	TRBJ2-7	TRBV11-2	NA	CASSSSSHEQYF	TGTGCCAGCAGCTCTAGTAGTCACGAGCAGTACTTC
NA	TRBJ1-1	TRBV7-9	NA	CASSPRAVEAFF	TGTGCCAGCAGCCCTCGAGCAGTCGAAGCTTTCTTT
medium-sized	TRBJ2-7	TRBV6-5	NA	CASSYGESYEQYF	TGTGCCAGCAGTTACGGGGAATCCTACGAGCAGTACTTC
NA	TRBJ2-7	TRBV2	TRBD1	CASRGGQGLDEQYF	TGTGCCAGCAGGGGGGGACAGGGCTTGGACGAGCAGTACTTC
NA	TRBJ1-1	TRBV18	NA	CASSPLELNTEAFF	TGTGCCAGCTCACCACTCGAGTTAAACACTGAAGCTTTCTTT
NA	TRBJ1-2	TRBV14	TRBD1	CASSQDPGGDWNYGYTF	TGTGCCAGCAGCCAAGACCCAGGGGGGGATTGGAACTATGGCTACACCTTC
NA	TRBJ2-1	TRBV30	NA	CAFSADEQFF	TGTGCCTTCTCCGCGGATGAGCAGTTCTTC
medium-sized	TRBJ2-7	TRBV6-5	NA	CASSYSTPLYEQYF	TGTGCCAGCAGTTACTCGACCCCATTATACGAGCAGTACTTC
NA	TRBJ2-7	TRBV27	NA	CAVSSGVNEQYF	TGTGCCGTCTCATCCGGGGTAAACGAGCAGTACTTC
NA	TRBJ1-1	TRBV5-1	TRBD1	CASSLVQGASDTEAFF	TGCGCCAGCAGCTTAGTACAGGGGGCGTCGGACACTGAAGCTTTCTTT
NA	TRBJ1-1	TRBV6-1	NA	CASSLERQVTEAFF	TGTGCCAGCAGCCTAGAACGACAGGTCACTGAAGCTTTCTTT
NA	TRBJ2-3	TRBV2	NA	CASSDLAVADTQYF	TGTGCCAGCAGCGATCTAGCAGTGGCAGATACGCAGTATTTT
NA	TRBJ2-7	TRBV7-8	NA	CASSLGTVSEQYF	TGTGCCAGCAGCTTGGGGACTGTAAGCGAGCAGTACTTC
NA	TRBJ2-1	TRBV27	TRBD2	CASSFGLAGDNEENEQFF	TGTGCCAGCAGTTTTGGACTAGCGGGAGACAACGAGGAGAATGAGCAGTTCTTC
NA	TRBJ1-2	TRBV28	TRBD1	CASSLPSTGGYGGYTF	TGTGCCAGCAGTTTACCCTCGACAGGGGGGTATGGAGGCTACACCTTC